Below, 9 T cell receptor beta chains from the same sample are listed, as sequenced in a study of Ad26.COV2.S vaccination and SARS-CoV-2 variants. Documented treatment: roughly 20 received Ad26.COV2.S at low or high dose, single or two shots; about five received placebo; per-sample allocation not given. Following the first vaccine or placebo injection, samples were taken on day 63. The table came from immunoSEQ multiplex PCR; TCRdb's copy has only in-frame clones and leaves some out. The table shows approximately 240,000 clones, with approximately 87% occurring only once. The material was peripheral blood, obtained in a trial of Ad26.COV2.S vaccine versus placebo. These TCRs come from a person between 18 and 59 years old who received the Ad26.COV2.S COVID-19 vaccine or a placebo.

The rearrangement uses TRBV30 and TRBJ2-7, with D hard to call. This CDR3 is 15 amino acids long. Looked up from germline, CDR1 is GTSNPN and CDR2 is SVGIG (reference sequence). Between the trimmed V and J ends, which lost 4 bases and 6 bases, there was a span of 22 bases. CDR3 residues: CAWKSTIPVGSEQYF. CDR3 DNA: TGTGCCTGGAAATCCACGATCCCGGTGGGGTCCGAGCAGTACTTC. Looking up the rest from reference TRBV30 and TRBJ2-7 gives the full variable domain: SQTIHQWPATLVQPVGSPLSLECTVEGTSNPNLYWYRQAAGRGLQLLFYSVGIGQISSEVPQNLSASRPQDRQFILSSKKLLLSDSGFYLCAWKSTIPVGSEQYFGPGTRLTVT.

This rearrangement joins TRBV6-5 to TRBJ2-7; D possibly corresponds to TRBD1 (5 bases). The CDR3 runs 15 residues. Between the trimmed V and J ends, which lost 0 bases and 2 bases, there was a span of 11 bases. Germline V gives CDR1 MNHEY, CDR2 SVGAGI. The CDR3 protein is CASSYSRDSTYEQYF. CDR3 sequence (DNA): TGTGCCAGCAGTTACTCGAGAGACAGTACCTACGAGCAGTACTTC.

The chain carries TRBV11-1 and TRBJ2-2, with 8 bases matching TRBD2. J lost 7 bases, V lost 7 bases, and 5 bases had no gene match. Germline assignment: CDR1 SGHAT and CDR2 FQDESV (reference sequence). The CDR3 runs 13 residues. The CDR3 region has the DNA TGTGCCAGCACCGGGGGGGAAGGCGGGGAGCTGTTTTTT. Its protein is CASTGGEGGELFF.

The count of this clone is one. The CDR3 spells CASSSDWNTEAFF. The DNA of the CDR3 is TGTGCCAGCAGCTCCGATTGGAACACTGAAGCTTTCTTT. This chain uses TRBV11-3 with TRBJ1-1; D unclear. The CDR3 consists of 13 residues. The V gene's germline CDR1 is SGHNT and CDR2 YENEEA. The V end was cut by 4 bases, the J end by 1 base, with 7 bases between.

This clone was seen a single time. The CDR3 loop is CASSSTTGANGYTF. The CDR3 nucleotides are TGTGCCAGCAGCTCGACGACAGGGGCCAATGGCTACACCTTC. The chain employs TRBV7-9 and TRBJ1-2, with 8 bases lining up with TRBD1. This CDR3 comprises 14 residues. The germline V gene encodes CDR1 SEHNR and CDR2 FQNEAQ (reference sequence). J was trimmed by 6 bases and V by 4 bases; bases with no gene match: 7. Full variable domain (rest looked up from reference TRBV7-9 and TRBJ1-2): DTGVSQNPRHKITKRGQNVTFRCDPISEHNRLYWYRQTLGQGPEFLTYFQNEAQLEKSRLLSDRFSAERPKGSFSTLEIQRTEQGDSAMYLCASSSTTGANGYTFGSGTRLTVV.

This clone has a single count. This chain joins TRBV18 and TRBJ2-2; 8 bases are shared with TRBD1. There are 16 residues in the CDR3. V was pared by 6 bases and J by 1 base, with 7 bases of the junction left unmatched. Germline lookup yields CDR1 KGHSH and CDR2 LQKENI. This CDR3 reads CASSPPGTGNTGELFF. The CDR3 DNA sequence: TGTGCCAGCTCCCCCCCCGGGACAGGGAACACCGGGGAGCTGTTTTTT.

The chain is built from TRBV30 and TRBJ2-2; the D gene is possibly TRBD1 (6 bases). The germline V gene has CDR1 GTSNPN and CDR2 SVGIG (reference sequence). The ends were cut back, 4 bases at V and 6 bases at J, with 12 bases in the middle. This CDR3 spans 13 amino acids. The CDR3: CAWTYREAGELFF. The CDR3 coding sequence is TGTGCCTGGACCTACAGGGAAGCCGGGGAGCTGTTTTTT.

The chain links TRBV19 to TRBJ2-2, with 8 bases identical to TRBD2. The CDR3 is 16 amino acids. V was pared by 5 bases and J by 5 bases, with 10 bases of the junction left unmatched. Per germline, CDR1 LNHDA and CDR2 SQIVND (reference sequence). CDR3 in amino acids: CASSARGSGSTGELFF. CDR3 nucleotides: TGTGCCAGTAGTGCCCGGGGGAGCGGGAGTACCGGGGAGCTGTTTTTT.

This rearrangement joins TRBV4-1 to TRBJ2-7; 10 nucleotides agree with TRBD1. After removal of 4 bases from V and 1 base from J, the junction contained 4 bases not matched to a gene. Germline V lookup: CDR1 MGHRA, CDR2 YSYEKL. The CDR3 consists of 15 residues. CDR3 sequence (DNA): TGCGCCAGCAGCCGCGGACAGGGGGGATCCTACGAGCAGTACTTC. This codes for CASSRGQGGSYEQYF.